The 18 T cell receptor beta chains below all came from one sample that was sequenced in a study of blood T cells in healthy people across ages. It was with a sample-barcoded 5' primer and a J-beta primer mix that a second PCR of roughly 6 to 12 cycles was run. Each CDR3 protein gets one entry after TCRdb re-called the 5' RACE reads with MiXCR. Counted here are 1.5 million to 2 million distinct CDR3 sequences, roughly two fifths occurring once; the ten biggest clones make up 23%. Sequenced material: blood. The source of these receptors is a human donor in good health.

The J gene is TRBJ2-7, the V gene TRBV5-1; 7 bases are shared with TRBD1. This CDR3 is 15 amino acids long. Trimming took 8 bases from V and 0 from J; bases not matched to a gene: 11. The germline V gene has CDR1 SGHRS and CDR2 YFSETQ. CDR3 protein: CASTRQGEASYEQYF. Here the CDR3 DNA reads TGCGCCAGTACAAGACAGGGTGAGGCCTCCTACGAGCAGTACTTC.

The table lists this clonotype with a few counts. V usage is TRBV24-1 and J usage is TRBJ2-1, with D perhaps being TRBD1 or TRBD2 (5 bases each). The CDR3 covers 15 residues. Trimming took off 5 bases at V and 7 bases at J, with 17 bases between the two ends. Germline V gene data show CDR1 as KGHDR and CDR2 as SFDVKD. The CDR3 DNA reads TGTGCCACCAGTGCAGGGCCGGGAAGGTTGAATGAGCAGTTCTTC. Amino acid sequence: CATSAGPGRLNEQFF.

The genes are TRBV29-1 and TRBJ2-3; a possible D gene is TRBD1 (6 bases). V dropped 0 bases and J dropped 2 bases, with 15 bases sitting between them. The V gene's germline CDR1 is SQVTM and CDR2 ANQGSEA. This CDR3 spans 16 amino acids. CDR3 loop: CSVEDPGAPHTDTQYF. CDR3 coding DNA: TGCAGCGTTGAAGATCCAGGGGCGCCACACACAGATACGCAGTATTTT.

With regard to this clonotype: Germline is not matched at one junction end, which may reflect a read error. The rearrangement uses TRBV7-9 and TRBJ2-1; D may be TRBD2 (6 bases). CDR1 is SEHNR, CDR2 FQNEAQ, per germline (reference sequence). The CDR3 contains 15 residues. The CDR3 is CAGSRRGPSYNEQFF. In DNA, the CDR3 is TGTGCCGGCAGCCGGCGGGGACCCTCCTACAATGAGCAGTTCTTC.

This clonotype was seen ten or more times. The CDR3 region has the DNA TGCAGCGGATCAAGGGGCGATGAGCAGTTCTTC. It translates to CSGSRGDEQFF. This chain connects TRBV29-1 to TRBJ2-1, with a weak D call TRBD1 (5 bases). Trimming shortened V by 7 bases and J by 8 bases, and 12 bases separated the two germline ends. The CDR3 consists of 11 residues. Per the germline V gene, CDR1 is SQVTM and CDR2 is ANQGSEA.

The chain combines TRBV6-6 with TRBJ2-4; 7 nucleotides match TRBD1. The germline V gene encodes CDR1 MNHNY and CDR2 SVGAGI (reference sequence). J gave up 13 bases and V 5 bases, and 14 bases lay outside the gene matches. The CDR3 sequence is 14 residues long. The CDR3 DNA reads TGTGCCAGCAGTAAGGGACAGTCCGCTAGTGGGCAGTACTTC. It encodes CASSKGQSASGQYF.

The V gene is TRBV29-1, the J gene TRBJ1-1; D is possibly TRBD1 (5 bases). This CDR3 spans 17 amino acids. V was clipped by 6 bases and J by 3 bases, with 26 bases between them. The germline gives CDR1 SQVTM, CDR2 ANQGSEA. The CDR3 bases are TGCAGCGTGGGAATTAACCGGGGCCTCACATGGGACACTGAAGCTTTCTTT. Protein: CSVGINRGLTWDTEAFF.

This clonotype was detected only a few times. This chain uses TRBV27 with TRBJ2-7; 7 positions agree with TRBD1. The V segment lost 6 bases and the J segment 0 bases; nucleotides outside the gene matches: 11. The CDR3 covers 16 residues. Germline loops: CDR1 MNHEY, CDR2 SMNVEV (reference sequence). The CDR3 sequence is CASRRGHSDSSYEQYF. The CDR3 DNA follows: TGTGCCAGCAGGAGGGGGCATTCGGACAGCTCCTACGAGCAGTACTTC.

V gene TRBV25-1 combines with J gene TRBJ1-5; D unclear. Germline-derived CDR1 and CDR2 are MGHDK and SYGVNS. This CDR3 comprises 14 residues. V was cut by 3 bases and J by 3 bases, with 9 bases left in between. CDR3 sequence: CASSEPYNNQPQHF. Here the CDR3 DNA reads TGTGCCAGCAGTGAGCCCTACAACAATCAGCCCCAGCATTTT.

The CDR3 protein is CASSQVDRSINEQFF. The CDR3, as DNA: TGCGCCAGCAGCCAAGTGGATCGGAGTATCAATGAGCAGTTCTTC. V is TRBV4-1 and J is TRBJ2-1; no clear D. The ends were cut back, 1 base at V and 6 bases at J, with 13 bases in the middle. Germline V gives CDR1 MGHRA, CDR2 YSYEKL. This CDR3 has 15 amino acids.

DNA for the CDR3: TGTGCCATCAGCCCGGGACTAGCGGCCCAAGAGACCCAGTACTTC. Its protein is CAISPGLAAQETQYF. This rearrangement joins TRBV10-3 to TRBJ2-5; 11 bases line up with TRBD2. The CDR3 is made up of 15 amino acids. J lost 1 base, V lost 6 bases, and 4 bases had no gene match. Germline CDR1 ENHRY, CDR2 SYGVKD.

For the CDR3, the DNA is TGTGCCAGCAGTATACGAGGCGGGGCCACAGATACGCAGTATTTT. Translating gives CASSIRGGATDTQYF. The chain carries TRBV6-6 and TRBJ2-3; tentatively, D is TRBD2 (6 bases). Looked up from germline, CDR1 is MNHNY and CDR2 is SVGAGI (reference sequence). V lost 5 bases and J lost 2, with 14 bases in between. This CDR3 contains 15 residues.

The rearrangement joins TRBV20-1 to TRBJ2-1, with 15 bases matching TRBD2. The CDR3 is 19 residues long. The V gene's germline CDR1 is DFQATT and CDR2 SNEGSKA (reference sequence). V lost 6 bases to trimming and J lost 6 bases; unmatched junction nucleotides: 18. Written as DNA, the CDR3 is TGCAGTGCGACTCCCGGGACTAGCGGGGGGACCACCCGCCCCAATGAGCAGTTCTTC. This sequence encodes CSATPGTSGGTTRPNEQFF.

This clonotype was picked up a small number of times. CDR3: CASSPGQGGPDTQYF. For the CDR3, the DNA is TGCGCCAGCAGCCCCGGACAGGGGGGCCCAGATACGCAGTATTTT. The chain employs TRBV5-1 and TRBJ2-3, with 10 bases identical to TRBD1. This CDR3 region has 15 residues. CDR1 is SGHRS, CDR2 YFSETQ, per germline. The J segment lost 4 bases and the V segment lost 4 bases, leaving 6 bases of the junction unmatched.

The chain joins TRBV7-3 to TRBJ2-1; D is possibly TRBD2 (5 bases). Germline V lookup: CDR1 SGHTA, CDR2 FQGTGA. The CDR3 runs 13 residues. The germline V and J ends were trimmed by 6 bases and 13 bases, with 19 bases remaining between them. The CDR3 nucleotides read TGTGCCAGCAGTCGTCCTAACAGCGGCAGACAGTTCTTC. This codes for CASSRPNSGRQFF.

The chain couples TRBV20-1 to TRBJ1-1; no definite D call. The CDR3 is 14 residues long. V was pared by 3 bases and J by 5 bases, with 16 bases between. Looked up from germline, CDR1 is DFQATT and CDR2 is SNEGSKA (reference sequence). This CDR3 reads CSARPRAFNTEAFF. In nucleotides, the CDR3 is TGCAGTGCTAGGCCGCGAGCGTTTAATACTGAAGCTTTCTTT.

For this clonotype: A clone one base away is much larger, so this may be a read error. CDR3 amino acids: CSVLGPLGSYEQFF. In nucleotides, the CDR3 is TGCAGCGTCCTGGGCCCCCTGGGCTCCTACGAGCAGTTCTTC. The chain employs TRBV29-1 and TRBJ2-1; D ambiguous. The CDR3 sequence is 14 residues long. Germline V gene data show CDR1 as SQVTM and CDR2 as ANQGSEA. Trimming shortened V by 6 bases and J by 10 bases, and 22 bases separated the two germline ends.

The chain joins TRBV7-2 to TRBJ2-5; 10 bases are a match to TRBD2. The CDR3 is made up of 17 amino acids. Germline V CDR1 and CDR2: SGHTA, FQGNSA. V dropped 3 bases and J dropped 4; count of bases not matched to a gene: 11. The CDR3: CASSLRTSGVVGETQYF. CDR3 DNA: TGTGCCAGCAGCTTGCGGACTAGCGGAGTAGTAGGAGAGACCCAGTACTTC.